This T cell receptor (beta chain) was profiled in a study of T cells in localized non-small cell lung cancer. The germline CDR1 and CDR2 sequences are GTSNPN and SVGIG (reference sequence). V was cut by 3 bases and J by 4 bases, with 7 bases left in between. The CDR3 is 12 residues long. The data were produced by immunoSEQ multiplex PCR, yet TCRdb's version contains in-frame clones alone and is incomplete. In the table there are 78,000 or so clones, approximately 84% of which are singletons. The chain joins TRBV30 to TRBJ1-5; D ambiguous. Sequences were derived from peripheral blood, sampled before any cancer treatment. The TCR originated in a man aged 35 to 69 with stage I lung adenocarcinoma. CDR3 region: CAWSGGNQPQHF. For the CDR3, the DNA is TGTGCCTGGAGCGGAGGGAATCAGCCCCAGCATTTT.